The entry below describes one T cell receptor beta chain. Its antigen is undetermined. This CDR3 has 15 amino acids. Germline CDR1 SGHAT, CDR2 FQNNGV. V was pared by 5 bases and J by 5 bases, with 18 bases between. This sample was included in a study of post-analysis software for immune sequencing data. The study's findings and limits: Patients carried roughly 5 TRBV segments more frequently than controls did, and TRBV5-6, TRBV5-1 and TRBV20-1 were among them.

Sequencing libraries made from TCR beta cDNA carried unique molecular identifiers. TCRdb reprocessed the PCR reads via MiXCR and lists one record per CDR3 protein. The table includes about half a million distinct CDR3 sequences, around 40% detected once. The sequencing sample was made of blood. The chain links TRBV11-2 to TRBJ2-5, with D perhaps TRBD2 (5 bases). The receptor comes from a girl between 10 and 17 years old with multiple sclerosis. CDR3 sequence (DNA): TGTGCCAGCAGCCCCGACTACCGTCTGGAGGAGACCCAGTACTTC. Its translation: CASSPDYRLEETQYF.